The clone carrying this T cell receptor (beta chain) was recorded a few times. Its antigen is not identified. Per the germline V gene, CDR1 is MNHEY and CDR2 is SVGAGI. The V and J ends lost 6 bases and 4 bases respectively, with 10 bases between them. The CDR3 sequence is 13 residues long. This record comes from a study of early stage breast cancer tumors. At the level of the study: About 70% of the 16 invasive tumors were ER+, PR+ and HER2-. The ER+/PR+/HER2- tumors included roughly eight ductal and a handful of lobular carcinomas. Study observations and caveats: Comparing each tissue with blood distinguished tumor from normal in most of the 16 patients. Most shared enriched TCRB sequences were commonly generated ones.

Some clones are missing from TCRdb's copy, which holds only in-frame ones; the method was immunoSEQ multiplex PCR. The repertoire holds more than 55,000 clones, more than 70% seen once, with roughly 4.7% in the top ten. The sequenced sample was blood. This TCR was recovered from a person in their 40s with breast cancer. The rearrangement joins TRBV6-5 to TRBJ2-1, with D possibly matching TRBD2 (5 bases). The CDR3 protein is CASSPQRYNEQFF. CDR3 coding DNA: TGTGCCAGCAGCCCCCAGCGGTACAATGAGCAGTTCTTC.